A selection of T cell receptor beta chains follows, all from one sample in a study of blood T cell repertoires in COVID-19. Method: immunoSEQ multiplex PCR; TCRdb's copy keeps in-frame clones and lacks some. The table shows over 150,000 clones, with about 86% occurring only once. The sequenced sample consisted of peripheral blood. Receptor source: a man aged 50 or older with active or convalescent COVID-19. Each CDR3 is given with its conserved first and last residue. D genes are given only for firm matches. Not all rows give a size; the values are once, few, many and, for expanded clones, a class.

>TRBD1|16|TRBJ2-3|TRBV7-8|.
CASSLAGDRFTDTQYF
TGTGCCAGCAGCTTAGCTGGGGACAGGTTCACAGATACGCAGTATTTT
>.|13|TRBJ2-5|TRBV19|.
CASSVGGQETQYF
TGTGCCAGTAGTGTCGGAGGGCAAGAGACCCAGTACTTC
>TRBD2|17|TRBJ2-3|TRBV7-2|.
CASNLHGAGDTTDTQYF
TGTGCCAGCAACCTTCACGGAGCGGGAGACACCACAGATACGCAGTATTTT
>TRBD1|15|TRBJ2-5|TRBV6-5|.
CASRGTGTTGETQYF
TGTGCCAGCAGGGGGACAGGGACCACCGGAGAGACCCAGTACTTC
>TRBD1|14|TRBJ2-7|TRBV5-1|.
CASSWGQGGHEQYF
TGCGCCAGCAGCTGGGGACAGGGAGGGCACGAGCAGTACTTC
>TRBD1|14|TRBJ2-7|TRBV29-1|.
CSVDLGQGFYEQYF
TGCAGCGTTGATCTGGGACAGGGGTTCTACGAGCAGTACTTC
>.|14|TRBJ1-2|TRBV14|few
CASSSNRGYYGYTF
TGTGCCAGCAGTTCCAACCGGGGGTACTATGGCTACACCTTC
>TRBD2|15|TRBJ2-7|TRBV6-5|.
CASSLAGGGGNEQYF
TGTGCCAGCAGTTTAGCGGGAGGGGGAGGGAACGAGCAGTACTTC
>.|12|TRBJ2-7|TRBV5-1|.
CASSLDNYEQYF
TGCGCCAGCAGCTTGGATAACTACGAGCAGTACTTC
>.|13|TRBJ1-2|TRBV5-6|.
CASSNRATYGYTF
TGTGCCAGCAGCAACAGGGCCACCTATGGCTACACCTTC
>TRBD2|17|TRBJ2-2|TRBV9|once
CASSVAPSGRAVGELFF
TGTGCCAGCAGCGTAGCTCCTAGCGGGAGGGCCGTCGGGGAGCTGTTTTTT
>.|14|TRBJ2-3|TRBV5-1|.
CASRITSHTDTQYF
TGCGCCAGCAGAATAACTTCTCACACAGATACGCAGTATTTT
>.|11|TRBJ2-7|TRBV27|.
CARLRHYEQYF
TGTGCCCGACTACGACACTACGAGCAGTACTTC
>.|15|TRBJ2-2|TRBV24-1|.
CATSDLATGPGELFF
TGTGCCACCAGTGATTTGGCTACAGGCCCCGGGGAGCTGTTTTTT
>TRBD1|16|TRBJ2-4|TRBV3-1/TRBV3-2|.
CASSQEDRAAKNIQYF
TGTGCCAGCAGCCAAGAGGACAGGGCCGCCAAAAACATTCAGTACTTC
>.|16|TRBJ1-2|TRBV4-2|.
CASSQARGVDNYGYTF
TGTGCCAGCAGCCAAGCCAGGGGCGTGGATAACTATGGCTACACCTTC